One sample yielded the 8 T cell receptor beta chains listed below, sequenced in a study of T cell responses to AZD1222 COVID-19 vaccine. TCRdb keeps only in-frame clones here, not all; method: immunoSEQ multiplex PCR. The data show some 120,000 clones, 85% to 90% seen once. Sequences were derived from peripheral blood, sampled on day 0 of AZD1222 vaccination. The receptors shown here come from an adult in good health.

This chain connects TRBV7-2 to TRBJ2-7, with 10 bases identical to TRBD2. The junction had 4 bases not matched to a gene; V was cut back by 3 bases and J by 2 bases. Germline-derived CDR1 and CDR2 are SGHTA and FQGNSA. CDR3 size: 15 residues. Here the CDR3 DNA reads TGTGCCAGCAGCTTTACTAGCGGGGAGACCTACGAGCAGTACTTC. Amino acids: CASSFTSGETYEQYF. Combining the CDR3 with reference TRBV7-2 and TRBJ2-7 gives the whole variable domain GAGVSQSPSNKVTEKGKDVELRCDPISGHTALYWYRQSLGQGLEFLIYFQGNSAPDKSGLPSDRFSAERTGGSVSTLTIQRTQQEDSAVYLCASSFTSGETYEQYFGPGTRLTVT.

The DNA for the CDR3 is TGTGCCAGCAGTTACTCGATACGTTCTAACTATGGCTACACCTTC. Its translation is CASSYSIRSNYGYTF. This chain links TRBV6-5 with TRBJ1-2; D not certain. The V gene's germline CDR1 is MNHEY and CDR2 SVGAGI. CDR3 length: 15 residues. V shed 0 bases and J shed 0 bases, with 8 bases lying between them.

The rearrangement links TRBV6-5 to TRBJ2-7; 11 bases agree with TRBD1. Germline-derived CDR1 and CDR2 are MNHEY and SVGAGI. The CDR3 length is 13 residues. J lost 5 bases, V lost 10 bases, and 7 bases had no gene match. CDR3 sequence (DNA): TGTGCCACCCGGACAGGGGGCGGGAACGAGCAGTACTTC. Amino acids: CATRTGGGNEQYF.

This clone came up once. The chain combines TRBV7-9 with TRBJ2-2, with 7 bases identical to TRBD1. J gave up 4 bases and V 6 bases, and 11 bases lay outside the gene matches. The CDR3 has 16 amino acids. Per the germline V gene, CDR1 is SEHNR and CDR2 is FQNEAQ (reference sequence). CDR3 sequence (DNA): TGTGCCAGCAGGCCTCAGGGACAGTCAATCACCGGGGAGCTGTTTTTT. Translating it yields CASRPQGQSITGELFF.

There are a few counts of this clone. The chain uses TRBV10-3 and TRBJ1-3; a weak D match, TRBD1 (6 bases). The CDR3 consists of 16 residues. Trimming stripped 4 bases from V and 0 bases from J, with 13 bases between. The germline CDR1 and CDR2 sequences are ENHRY and SYGVKD. CDR3 in DNA: TGTGCCATCAGTGCAGGTGGAGGGGGCTCTGGAAACACCATATATTTT. Residues: CAISAGGGGSGNTIYF.

This rearrangement joins TRBV2 to TRBJ2-7; perhaps TRBD2 as D (5 bases). The CDR3 is 13 residues long. Germline CDR1 is SNHLY and CDR2 is FYNNEI. V was cut by 7 bases and J by 6 bases, with 16 bases left in between. The chain's CDR3 is CASTQMRAGEQYF. The DNA for the CDR3 is TGTGCCAGCACCCAAATGAGGGCCGGCGAGCAGTACTTC.

The chain joins TRBV18 to TRBJ2-7; possible D gene TRBD2, 5 bases. Germline CDR1 KGHSH, CDR2 LQKENI. V lost 0 bases to trimming and J lost 2 bases, with 8 bases between them. This CDR3 has 14 amino acids. The CDR3 DNA reads TGTGCCAGCTCACCACCAGGGAGCCCCTACGAGCAGTACTTC. It yields the protein CASSPPGSPYEQYF.

The chain recombines TRBV7-2 with TRBJ2-4; 8 bases match TRBD1. The V segment lost 5 bases and the J segment 6 bases; nucleotides outside the gene matches: 6. The CDR3 length is 14 residues. Germline loops: CDR1 SGHTA, CDR2 FQGNSA. In DNA form, the CDR3 reads TGTGCCAGCAGCGCTCCGGACAGGGCAAACATTCAGTACTTC. It codes for CASSAPDRANIQYF.